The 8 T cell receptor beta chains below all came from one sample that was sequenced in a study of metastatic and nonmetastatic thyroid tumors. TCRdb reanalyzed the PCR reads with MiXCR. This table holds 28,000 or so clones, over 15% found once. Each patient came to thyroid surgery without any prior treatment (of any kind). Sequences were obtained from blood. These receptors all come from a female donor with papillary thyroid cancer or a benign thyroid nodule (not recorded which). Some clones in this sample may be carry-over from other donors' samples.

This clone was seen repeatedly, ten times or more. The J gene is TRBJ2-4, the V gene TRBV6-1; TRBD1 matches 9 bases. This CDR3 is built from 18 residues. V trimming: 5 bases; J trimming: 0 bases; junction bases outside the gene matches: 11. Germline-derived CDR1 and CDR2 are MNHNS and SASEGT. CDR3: CASSWGQGYRLAKNIQYF. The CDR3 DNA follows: TGTGCCAGCAGTTGGGGACAGGGATACAGACTAGCCAAAAACATTCAGTACTTC.

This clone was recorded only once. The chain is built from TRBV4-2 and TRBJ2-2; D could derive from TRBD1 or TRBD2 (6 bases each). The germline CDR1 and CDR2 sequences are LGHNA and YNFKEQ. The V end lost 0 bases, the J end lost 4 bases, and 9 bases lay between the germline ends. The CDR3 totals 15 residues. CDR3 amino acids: CASSQEEGGTGELFF. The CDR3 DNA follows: TGTGCCAGCAGCCAAGAGGAGGGGGGCACCGGGGAGCTGTTTTTT.

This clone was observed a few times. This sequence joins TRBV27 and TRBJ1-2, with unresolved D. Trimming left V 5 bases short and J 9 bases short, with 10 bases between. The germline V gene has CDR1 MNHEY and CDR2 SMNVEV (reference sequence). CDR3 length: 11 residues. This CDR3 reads CASSPGGSYTF. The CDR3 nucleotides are TGTGCCAGCAGTCCGGGTGGAAGCTACACCTTC.

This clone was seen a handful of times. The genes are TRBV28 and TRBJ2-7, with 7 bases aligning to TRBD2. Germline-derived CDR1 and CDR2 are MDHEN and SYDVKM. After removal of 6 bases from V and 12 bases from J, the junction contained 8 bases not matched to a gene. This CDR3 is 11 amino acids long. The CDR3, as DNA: TGTGCCAGCAGGGGGACTAACTCTCTGTACTTC. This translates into CASRGTNSLYF. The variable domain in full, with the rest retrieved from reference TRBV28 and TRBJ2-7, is DVKVTQSSRYLVKRTGEKVFLECVQDMDHENMFWYRQDPGLGLRLIYFSYDVKMKEKGDIPEGYSVSREKKERFSLILESASTNQTSMYLCASRGTNSLYFGPGTRLTVT.

CDR3 residues: CSAEGGALGYTF. The CDR3 bases are TGCAGTGCAGAAGGGGGCGCGCTCGGCTACACCTTC. This chain connects TRBV20-1 to TRBJ1-2; TRBD1 aligns across 7 bases. The CDR3 is made up of 12 amino acids. Germline lookup yields CDR1 DFQATT and CDR2 SNEGSKA (reference sequence). V gave up 6 bases and J gave up 8 bases; unmatched junction bases: 9.

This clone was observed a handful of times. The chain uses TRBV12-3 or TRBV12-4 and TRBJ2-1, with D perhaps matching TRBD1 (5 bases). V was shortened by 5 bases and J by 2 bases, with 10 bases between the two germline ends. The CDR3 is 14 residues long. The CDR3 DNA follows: TGTGCCAGCAGTGTGTCACAGGCCTACAATGAGCAGTTCTTC. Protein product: CASSVSQAYNEQFF.

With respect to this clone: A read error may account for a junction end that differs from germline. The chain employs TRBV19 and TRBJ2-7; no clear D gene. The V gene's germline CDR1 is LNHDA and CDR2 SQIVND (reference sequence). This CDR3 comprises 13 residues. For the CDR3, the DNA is TGTGCCAGTAGTATACGAGTAACCTACGAGCATTACTTC. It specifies CASSIRVTYEHYF. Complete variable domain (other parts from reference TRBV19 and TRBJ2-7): DGGITQSPKYLFRKEGQNVTLSCEQNLNHDAMYWYRQDPGQGLRLIYYSQIVNDFQKGDIAEGYSVSREKKESFPLTVTSAQKNPTAFYLCASSIRVTYEHYFGPGTRLTVT.

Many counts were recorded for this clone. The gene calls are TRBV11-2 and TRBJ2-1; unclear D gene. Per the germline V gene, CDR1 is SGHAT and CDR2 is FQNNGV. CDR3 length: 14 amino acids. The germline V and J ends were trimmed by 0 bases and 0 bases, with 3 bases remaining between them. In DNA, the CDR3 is TGTGCCAGCAGCTTAGATAGCTCCTACAATGAGCAGTTCTTC. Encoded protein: CASSLDSSYNEQFF.